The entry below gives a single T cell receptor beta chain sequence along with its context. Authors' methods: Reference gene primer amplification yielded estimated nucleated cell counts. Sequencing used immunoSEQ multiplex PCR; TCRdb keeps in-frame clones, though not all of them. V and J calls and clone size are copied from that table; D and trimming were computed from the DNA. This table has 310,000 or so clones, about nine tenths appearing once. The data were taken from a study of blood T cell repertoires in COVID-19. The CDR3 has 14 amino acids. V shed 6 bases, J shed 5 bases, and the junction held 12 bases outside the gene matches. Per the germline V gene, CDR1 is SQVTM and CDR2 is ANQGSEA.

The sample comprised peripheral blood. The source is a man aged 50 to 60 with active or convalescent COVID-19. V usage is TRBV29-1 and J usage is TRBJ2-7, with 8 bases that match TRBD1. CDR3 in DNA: TGCAGCGTGGGGACAGGATCAGCTGTGGACGAGCAGTACTTC. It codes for CSVGTGSAVDEQYF.